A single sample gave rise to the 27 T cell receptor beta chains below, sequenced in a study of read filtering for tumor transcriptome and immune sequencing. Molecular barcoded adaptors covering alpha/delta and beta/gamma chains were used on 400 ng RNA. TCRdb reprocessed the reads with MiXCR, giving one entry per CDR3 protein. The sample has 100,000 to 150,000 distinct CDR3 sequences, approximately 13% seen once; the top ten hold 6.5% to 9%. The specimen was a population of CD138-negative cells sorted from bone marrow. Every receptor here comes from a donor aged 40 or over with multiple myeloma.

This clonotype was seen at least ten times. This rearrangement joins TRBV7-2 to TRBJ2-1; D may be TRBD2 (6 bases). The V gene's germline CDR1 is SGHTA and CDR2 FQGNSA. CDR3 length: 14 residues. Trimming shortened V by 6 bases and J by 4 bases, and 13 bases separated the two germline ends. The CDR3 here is CASRMEGRYNEQFF. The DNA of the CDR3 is TGTGCCAGCAGGATGGAGGGCCGGTACAATGAGCAGTTCTTC.

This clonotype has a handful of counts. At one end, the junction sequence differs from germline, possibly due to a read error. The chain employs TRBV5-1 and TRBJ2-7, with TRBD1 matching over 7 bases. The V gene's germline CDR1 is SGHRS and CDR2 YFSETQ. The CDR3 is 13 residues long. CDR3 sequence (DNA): TGCGCCAGCAGCTTGGGGGACAGCTACGAGCAGTGCTTC. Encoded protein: CASSLGDSYEQCF.

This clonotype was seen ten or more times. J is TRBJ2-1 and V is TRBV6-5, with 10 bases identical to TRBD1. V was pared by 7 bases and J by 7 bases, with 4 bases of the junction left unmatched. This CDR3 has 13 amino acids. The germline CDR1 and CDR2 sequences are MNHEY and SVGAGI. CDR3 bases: TGTGCCAGCATCGGACAGGGGGGGAATGAGCAGTTCTTC. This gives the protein CASIGQGGNEQFF.

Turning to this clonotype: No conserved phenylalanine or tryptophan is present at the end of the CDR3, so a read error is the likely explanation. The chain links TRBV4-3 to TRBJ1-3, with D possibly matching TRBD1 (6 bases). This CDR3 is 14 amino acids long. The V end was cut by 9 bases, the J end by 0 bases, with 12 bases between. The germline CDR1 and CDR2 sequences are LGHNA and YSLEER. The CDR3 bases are TGCGCCAGGGGGGGCGCTCGCTCTGGAAACACCATATATCTT. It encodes CARGGARSGNTIYL.

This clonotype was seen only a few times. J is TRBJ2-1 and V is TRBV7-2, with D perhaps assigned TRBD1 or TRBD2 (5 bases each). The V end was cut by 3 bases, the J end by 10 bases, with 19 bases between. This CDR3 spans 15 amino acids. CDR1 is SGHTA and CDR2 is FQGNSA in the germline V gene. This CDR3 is CASSLFGTTSLEQFF. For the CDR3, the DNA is TGTGCCAGCAGCTTGTTCGGGACCACCTCGCTGGAGCAGTTCTTC.

CDR3 in amino acids: CAIRPGGTYEQYF. Written as DNA, the CDR3 is TGCGCCATACGTCCAGGGGGGACCTACGAGCAGTACTTC. The chain combines TRBV10-2 with TRBJ2-7; D possibly corresponds to TRBD1 (7 bases). Looked up from germline, CDR1 is WSHSY and CDR2 is SAAADI. CDR3 length: 13 amino acids. V lost 10 bases and J lost 2, with 15 bases in between.

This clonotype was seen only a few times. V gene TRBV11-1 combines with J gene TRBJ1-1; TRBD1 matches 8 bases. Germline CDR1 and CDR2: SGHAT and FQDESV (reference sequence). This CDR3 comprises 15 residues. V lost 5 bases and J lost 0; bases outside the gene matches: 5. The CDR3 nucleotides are TGTGCCAGCAGCCTCCGACAGGGGATGAACACTGAAGCTTTCTTT. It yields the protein CASSLRQGMNTEAFF.

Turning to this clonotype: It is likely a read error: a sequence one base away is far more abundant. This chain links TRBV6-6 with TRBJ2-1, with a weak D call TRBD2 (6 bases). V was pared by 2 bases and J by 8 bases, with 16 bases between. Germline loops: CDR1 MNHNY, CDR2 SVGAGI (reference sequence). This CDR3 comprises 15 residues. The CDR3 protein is CASSYVAGSGYEQFF. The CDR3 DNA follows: TGTGCCAGCAGTTACGTGGCGGGAAGCGGGTATGAGCAGTTCTTC.

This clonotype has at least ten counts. CDR3 sequence (DNA): TGTGCCAGCAGTTTGGGGGACTCTGGGGCCAACGTCCTGACTTTC. This gives the protein CASSLGDSGANVLTF. This chain uses TRBV12-3 or TRBV12-4 with TRBJ2-6; D may match TRBD1 or TRBD2 (5 bases each). The V and J ends lost 3 bases and 0 bases respectively, with 6 bases between them. CDR3 length: 15 amino acids.

In DNA form, the CDR3 reads TGCAGTGCTAGATATTCCAGGGGGGCTCACACTGAAGCTTTCTTT. Translating gives CSARYSRGAHTEAFF. The chain links TRBV20-1 to TRBJ1-1; 7 nucleotides align to TRBD1. J was trimmed by 3 bases and V by 2 bases; bases with no gene match: 9. Per germline, CDR1 DFQATT and CDR2 SNEGSKA (reference sequence). The CDR3 runs 15 residues.

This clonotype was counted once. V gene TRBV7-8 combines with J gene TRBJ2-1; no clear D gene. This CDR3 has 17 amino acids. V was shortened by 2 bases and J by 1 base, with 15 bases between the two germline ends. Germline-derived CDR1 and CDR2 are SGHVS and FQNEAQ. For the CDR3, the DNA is TGTGCCAGCAGCTTAACGCGTTCGGGTTGGTCCTACAATGAGCAGTTCTTC. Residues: CASSLTRSGWSYNEQFF.

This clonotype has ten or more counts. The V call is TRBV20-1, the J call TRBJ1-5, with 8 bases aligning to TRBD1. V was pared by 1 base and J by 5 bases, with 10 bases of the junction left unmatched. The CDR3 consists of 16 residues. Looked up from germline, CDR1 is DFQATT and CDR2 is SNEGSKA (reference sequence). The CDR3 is CSARAWRTGSDQPQHF. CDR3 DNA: TGCAGTGCTAGAGCTTGGCGGACAGGGAGTGATCAGCCCCAGCATTTT.

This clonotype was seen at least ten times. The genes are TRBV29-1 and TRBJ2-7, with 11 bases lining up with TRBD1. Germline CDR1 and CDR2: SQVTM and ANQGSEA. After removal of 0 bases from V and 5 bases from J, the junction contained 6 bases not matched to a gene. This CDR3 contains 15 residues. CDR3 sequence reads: CSVEDRGQGVHEQYF. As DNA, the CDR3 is TGCAGCGTTGAAGATCGGGGACAGGGGGTCCACGAGCAGTACTTC.

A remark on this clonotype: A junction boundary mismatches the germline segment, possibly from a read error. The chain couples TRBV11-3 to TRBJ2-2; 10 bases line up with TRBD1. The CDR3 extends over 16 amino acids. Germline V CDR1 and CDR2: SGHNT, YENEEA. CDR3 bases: TGTGCCAGCAGCTCTTTGGACAGGGGGAACACCGGGGAGCCGTTTTTT. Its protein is CASSSLDRGNTGEPFF.

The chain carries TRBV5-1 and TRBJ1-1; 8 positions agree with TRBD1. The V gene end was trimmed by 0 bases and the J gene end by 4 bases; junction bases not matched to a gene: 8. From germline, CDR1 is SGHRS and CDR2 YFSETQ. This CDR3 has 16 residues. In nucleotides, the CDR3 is TGCGCCAGCAGCTTGGGGCAGGGGGCCAGGACCACTGAAGCTTTCTTT. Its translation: CASSLGQGARTTEAFF. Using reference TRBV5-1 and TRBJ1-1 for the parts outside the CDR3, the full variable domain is KAGVTQTPRYLIKTRGQQVTLSCSPISGHRSVSWYQQTPGQGLQFLFEYFSETQRNKGNFPGRFSGRQFSNSRSEMNVSTLELGDSALYLCASSLGQGARTTEAFFGQGTRLTVV.

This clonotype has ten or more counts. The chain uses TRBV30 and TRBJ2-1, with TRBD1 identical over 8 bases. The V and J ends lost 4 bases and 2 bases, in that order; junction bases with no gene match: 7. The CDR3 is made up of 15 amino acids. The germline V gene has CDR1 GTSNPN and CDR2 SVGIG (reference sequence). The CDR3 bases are TGTGCCTGGACATCTGACAGGGGAACCTACAATGAGCAGTTCTTC. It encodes CAWTSDRGTYNEQFF.

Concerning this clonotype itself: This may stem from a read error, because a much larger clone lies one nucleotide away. This chain's CDR3 is CASTWGGNCEQYF. In nucleotides, the CDR3 is TGTGCCAGCACCTGGGGGGGAAACTGCGAGCAGTACTTC. This chain joins TRBV12-3 or TRBV12-4 and TRBJ2-7; TRBD2 aligns across 7 bases. This CDR3 has 13 amino acids. The V gene end was trimmed by 7 bases and the J gene end by 6 bases; junction bases not matched to a gene: 9.

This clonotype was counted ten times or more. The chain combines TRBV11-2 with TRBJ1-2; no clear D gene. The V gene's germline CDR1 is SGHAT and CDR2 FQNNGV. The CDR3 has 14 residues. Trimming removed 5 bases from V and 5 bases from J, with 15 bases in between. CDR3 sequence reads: CASSPGRSGYGYTF. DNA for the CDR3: TGTGCCAGCAGCCCAGGCCGTTCTGGGTATGGCTACACCTTC.

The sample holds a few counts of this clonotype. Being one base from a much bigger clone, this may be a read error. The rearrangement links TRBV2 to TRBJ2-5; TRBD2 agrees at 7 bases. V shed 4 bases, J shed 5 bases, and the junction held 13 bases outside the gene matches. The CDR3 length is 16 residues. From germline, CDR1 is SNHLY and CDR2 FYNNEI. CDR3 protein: CASSGALRGSDETQYF. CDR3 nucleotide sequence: TGTGCCAGCAGTGGAGCGCTTCGCGGGAGTGATGAGACCCAGTACTTC. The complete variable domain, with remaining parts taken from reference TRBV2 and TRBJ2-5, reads EPEVTQTPSHQVTQMGQEVILRCVPISNHLYFYWYRQILGQKVEFLVSFYNNEISEKSEIFDDQFSVERPDGSNFTLKIRSTKLEDSAMYFCASSGALRGSDETQYFGPGTRLLVL.

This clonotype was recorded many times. CDR3 nucleotide sequence: TGTGCCAGCAGTTTTTTGGCGGGAGCTGTAGGCTACGAGCAGTACTTC. Protein product: CASSFLAGAVGYEQYF. The chain is built from TRBV27 and TRBJ2-7, with TRBD2 matching 7 bases. With V trimmed by 3 bases and J by 3 bases, 11 bases remained unmatched. CDR1 is MNHEY, CDR2 SMNVEV, per germline (reference sequence). The CDR3 is made up of 16 amino acids.

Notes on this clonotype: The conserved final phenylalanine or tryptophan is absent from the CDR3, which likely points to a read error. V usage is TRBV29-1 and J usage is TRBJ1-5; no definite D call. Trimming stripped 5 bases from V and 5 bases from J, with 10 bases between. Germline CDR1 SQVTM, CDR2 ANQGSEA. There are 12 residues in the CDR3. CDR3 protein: CSVILGDQPQHL. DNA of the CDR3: TGCAGCGTTATTTTGGGAGATCAGCCCCAGCATTTG.

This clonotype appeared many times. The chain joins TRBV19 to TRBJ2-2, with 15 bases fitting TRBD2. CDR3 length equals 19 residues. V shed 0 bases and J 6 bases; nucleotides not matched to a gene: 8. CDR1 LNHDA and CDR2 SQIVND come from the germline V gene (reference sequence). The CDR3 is CASSIEGTSGRLFAGELFF. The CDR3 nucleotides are TGTGCCAGTAGTATAGAAGGGACTAGCGGGAGGTTATTCGCCGGGGAGCTGTTTTTT.

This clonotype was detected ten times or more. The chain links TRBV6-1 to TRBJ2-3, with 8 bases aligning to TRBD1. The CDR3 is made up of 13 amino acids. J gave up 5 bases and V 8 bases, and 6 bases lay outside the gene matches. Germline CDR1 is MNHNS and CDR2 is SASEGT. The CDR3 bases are TGTGCCAGCGCTGGACAGGGCGGAGATACGCAGTATTTT. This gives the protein CASAGQGGDTQYF.

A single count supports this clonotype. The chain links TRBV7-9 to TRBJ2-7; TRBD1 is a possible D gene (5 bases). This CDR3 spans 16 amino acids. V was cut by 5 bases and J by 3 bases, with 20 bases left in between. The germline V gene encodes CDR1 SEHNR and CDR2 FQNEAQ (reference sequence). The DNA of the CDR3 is TGTGCCAGCAGCCCGAAAGACAGTTTTTTAAACTACGAGCAGTACTTC. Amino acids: CASSPKDSFLNYEQYF.

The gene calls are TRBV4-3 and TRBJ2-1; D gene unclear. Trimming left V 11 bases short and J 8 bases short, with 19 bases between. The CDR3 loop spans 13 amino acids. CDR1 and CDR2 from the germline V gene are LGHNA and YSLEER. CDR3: CACRVANIDEQFF. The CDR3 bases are TGCGCCTGTCGGGTTGCTAATATCGATGAGCAGTTCTTC.

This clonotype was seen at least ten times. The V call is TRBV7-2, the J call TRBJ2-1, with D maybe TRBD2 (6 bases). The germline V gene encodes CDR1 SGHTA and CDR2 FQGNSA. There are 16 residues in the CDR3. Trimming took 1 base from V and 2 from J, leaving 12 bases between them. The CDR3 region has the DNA TGTGCCAGCAGCTTAGTTCTAGCGAGCCCCTACAATGAGCAGTTCTTC. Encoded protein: CASSLVLASPYNEQFF.

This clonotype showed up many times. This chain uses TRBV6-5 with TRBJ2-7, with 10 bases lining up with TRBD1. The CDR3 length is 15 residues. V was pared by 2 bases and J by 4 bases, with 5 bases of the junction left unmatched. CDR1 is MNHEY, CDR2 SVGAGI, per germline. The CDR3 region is CASSYLPGQGYEQYF. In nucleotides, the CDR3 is TGTGCCAGCAGTTACCTACCGGGACAGGGGTACGAGCAGTACTTC.